Listed here are 17 T cell receptor beta chains from one sample, sequenced in a study of blood T cells in healthy people across ages. A second PCR, run for about 6 to 11 cycles, used a sample-barcoded 5' primer plus a J-beta primer mix. In TCRdb, the 5' RACE reads were re-called with MiXCR into one record per CDR3 protein. The sample records around 1,900,000 distinct CDR3 sequences, about two fifths being singletons. The specimen was blood. Source of these receptors: a human donor in good health.

Here the CDR3 DNA reads TGTGCCAGCAAGGAGGGGGTTGGAGAGACCCAGTACTTC. Amino acids: CASKEGVGETQYF. The J gene is TRBJ2-5, the V gene TRBV5-4; either TRBD1 or TRBD2 may supply D (6 bases each). V was pared by 6 bases and J by 4 bases, with 13 bases between. CDR1 SGHNT and CDR2 YYREEE come from the germline V gene (reference sequence). The CDR3 spans 13 residues. Using reference TRBV5-4 and TRBJ2-5 for the parts outside the CDR3, the full variable domain is ETGVTQSPTHLIKTRGQQVTLRCSSQSGHNTVSWYQQALGQGPQFIFQYYREEENGRGNFPPRFSGLQFPNYSSELNVNALELDDSALYLCASKEGVGETQYFGPGTRLLVL.

The chain employs TRBV20-1 and TRBJ2-6; D is ambiguous. The CDR3 is 13 amino acids. V was pared by 2 bases and J by 4 bases, with 6 bases between. Germline loops: CDR1 DFQATT, CDR2 SNEGSKA (reference sequence). The CDR3 nucleotides read TGCAGTGCTAGAAAGGGCGGGGCCAACGTCCTGACTTTC. Translated, it gives CSARKGGANVLTF.

This clonotype was found a few times. The gene calls are TRBV10-3 and TRBJ2-1; D is ambiguous. The CDR3 has 14 residues. V was trimmed by 5 bases and J by 2 bases, leaving 10 bases between them. Germline CDR1 ENHRY, CDR2 SYGVKD. Here the CDR3 DNA reads TGTGCCATCAGTTCCCTAGGGACCTACAATGAGCAGTTCTTC. This encodes CAISSLGTYNEQFF.

The chain links TRBV7-9 to TRBJ2-1; 8 bases agree with TRBD1. Germline assignment: CDR1 SEHNR and CDR2 FQNEAQ (reference sequence). V gave up 5 bases and J gave up 3 bases; unmatched junction bases: 6. The CDR3 spans 15 residues. CDR3 residues: CASSASDRGYNEQFF. CDR3 in DNA: TGTGCCAGCAGCGCGTCAGACAGGGGCTACAATGAGCAGTTCTTC.

V is TRBV12-3 or TRBV12-4 and J is TRBJ2-7, with D perhaps being TRBD1 or TRBD2 (5 bases each). The CDR3 has 16 amino acids. The V gene lost 1 base and the J gene lost 2 bases, with 15 bases spanning the gap. The CDR3 coding sequence is TGTGCCAGCAGTTTAGAGAAATCGGGGCGTCCCTACGAGCAGTACTTC. The encoded protein is CASSLEKSGRPYEQYF.

The genes are TRBV5-1 and TRBJ2-5; no clear D. The V end lost 2 bases, the J end lost 12 bases, and 23 bases lay between the germline ends. Germline V gives CDR1 SGHRS, CDR2 YFSETQ. The CDR3 sequence is 15 residues long. CDR3 in amino acids: CASSFQGRALRGEYF. CDR3 coding DNA: TGCGCCAGCAGCTTTCAAGGACGGGCCCTACGTGGGGAGTACTTC.

This clonotype was seen more than once but under ten times. The V and J genes are TRBV29-1 and TRBJ2-1; D is perhaps TRBD1 or TRBD2 (5 bases each). V was cut by 3 bases and J by 0 bases, with 12 bases left in between. This CDR3 comprises 15 residues. Germline V lookup: CDR1 SQVTM, CDR2 ANQGSEA. The CDR3 sequence is CSVDGTLSSYNEQFF. The CDR3 DNA reads TGCAGCGTTGATGGGACGCTTAGCTCCTACAATGAGCAGTTCTTC.

This clonotype was found a few times. The V and J genes are TRBV10-3 and TRBJ1-2; D might be TRBD1 (5 bases). Germline V lookup: CDR1 ENHRY, CDR2 SYGVKD. The length of the CDR3 is 13 residues. V dropped 3 bases and J dropped 4 bases, with 9 bases sitting between them. The CDR3 DNA is TGTGCCATCAGTGAAGGGGAACGCTATGGCTACACCTTC. It specifies CAISEGERYGYTF.

The chain employs TRBV20-1 and TRBJ2-5; 13 nucleotides agree with TRBD2. The CDR3 covers 14 residues. With V trimmed by 6 bases and J by 5 bases, 6 bases remained unmatched. The germline V gene encodes CDR1 DFQATT and CDR2 SNEGSKA (reference sequence). Here the CDR3 DNA reads TGCAGTGCGAAACTAGCGGGGGGGCGGGAGACCCAGTACTTC. Residues: CSAKLAGGRETQYF.

As concerns this clonotype: The junction departs from germline at one end; a sequencing error may be responsible. CDR3 nucleotide sequence: TGCGCCAGCAGCTTTCGCGGGACAGGGGGCTACCATGAGCAGTTCTTC. This encodes CASSFRGTGGYHEQFF. The chain is built from TRBV5-1 and TRBJ2-1, with 12 bases matching TRBD1. Germline V gene sequence: CDR1 SGHRS, CDR2 YFSETQ. This CDR3 is built from 16 residues. The full variable domain, in which reference TRBV5-1 and TRBJ2-1 provide the parts outside the CDR3, is KAGVTQTPRYLIKTRGQQVTLSCSPISGHRSVSWYQQTPGQGLQFLFEYFSETQRNKGNFPGRFSGRQFSNSRSEMNVSTLELGDSALYLCASSFRGTGGYHEQFFGPGTRLTVL.

This clonotype occurred a few times. The rearrangement uses TRBV20-1 and TRBJ1-1; unclear D gene. The V and J ends lost 6 bases and 3 bases respectively, with 11 bases between them. The CDR3 totals 12 residues. CDR1 and CDR2 (germline): DFQATT, SNEGSKA (reference sequence). The CDR3 region has the DNA TGCAGTGCCAGACCTAAGGACACTGAAGCTTTCTTT. It encodes CSARPKDTEAFF.

Only a few counts were recorded for this clonotype. The chain links TRBV7-2 to TRBJ1-2; D is perhaps TRBD1 (6 bases). The V gene's germline CDR1 is SGHTA and CDR2 FQGNSA. The CDR3 loop spans 17 amino acids. Trimming removed 1 base at V and 3 bases at J, with 18 bases between. The CDR3 region has the DNA TGTGCCAGCAGCTTAGGGGGAGGGGGGGCTGGTGACTATGGCTACACCTTC. Residues: CASSLGGGGAGDYGYTF.

This clonotype was counted between two and nine times. This rearrangement joins TRBV7-2 to TRBJ1-2; no clear D gene. V lost 1 base to trimming and J lost 2 bases, with 20 bases between them. CDR1 is SGHTA, CDR2 FQGNSA, per germline. This CDR3 is built from 18 residues. CDR3 protein: CASSLGVPPRPLNYGYTF. The CDR3 DNA reads TGTGCCAGCAGCTTAGGGGTCCCGCCTCGGCCTCTCAACTATGGCTACACCTTC. Full variable domain (rest looked up from reference TRBV7-2 and TRBJ1-2): GAGVSQSPSNKVTEKGKDVELRCDPISGHTALYWYRQSLGQGLEFLIYFQGNSAPDKSGLPSDRFSAERTGGSVSTLTIQRTQQEDSAVYLCASSLGVPPRPLNYGYTFGSGTRLTVV.

Worth noting for this clonotype: A much larger clone lies one base from this, so it may be a read error. The J gene is TRBJ2-5, the V gene TRBV29-1; 8 positions match TRBD2. The V gene end was trimmed by 3 bases and the J gene end by 4 bases; junction bases not matched to a gene: 10. This CDR3 region has 15 residues. The germline V gene encodes CDR1 SQVTM and CDR2 ANQGSEA. For the CDR3, the DNA is TGCAGCGTTGACGGGGGCGGGAGGAAGGGAGAGACCCAGTACTTC. Translating gives CSVDGGGRKGETQYF.

This clonotype showed up just a few times. CDR3 loop: CASSQGTGTVSDTQYF. The DNA of the CDR3 is TGTGCCAGCAGCCAAGGAACCGGGACAGTGTCAGATACGCAGTATTTT. V gene TRBV3-1 combines with J gene TRBJ2-3, with 7 bases matching TRBD1. Germline V gene lookup returns CDR1 LGHDT and CDR2 YNNKEL (reference sequence). After removal of 1 base from V and 4 bases from J, the junction contained 8 bases not matched to a gene. This CDR3 has 16 amino acids.

This chain connects TRBV11-2 to TRBJ2-7; no clear D gene. Deletions cut 4 bases from V and 0 bases from J, with 13 bases between. Germline-derived CDR1 and CDR2 are SGHAT and FQNNGV. This CDR3 comprises 15 residues. The CDR3 DNA reads TGTGCCAGCAGCTACGGGCGGAGCTTCTCCTACGAGCAGTACTTC. Its translation: CASSYGRSFSYEQYF.

This clonotype was detected only a few times. The CDR3 DNA sequence: TGTGCCAGCAGCGTATTTTTTAAAGGACAGTCTAACTATGGCTACACCTTC. Translation: CASSVFFKGQSNYGYTF. This sequence joins TRBV9 and TRBJ1-2; D possibly corresponds to TRBD1 (6 bases). Trimming cost V 1 base and J 0 bases, with 16 bases left between them. Looked up from germline, CDR1 is SGDLS and CDR2 is YYNGEE. This CDR3 has 17 amino acids.